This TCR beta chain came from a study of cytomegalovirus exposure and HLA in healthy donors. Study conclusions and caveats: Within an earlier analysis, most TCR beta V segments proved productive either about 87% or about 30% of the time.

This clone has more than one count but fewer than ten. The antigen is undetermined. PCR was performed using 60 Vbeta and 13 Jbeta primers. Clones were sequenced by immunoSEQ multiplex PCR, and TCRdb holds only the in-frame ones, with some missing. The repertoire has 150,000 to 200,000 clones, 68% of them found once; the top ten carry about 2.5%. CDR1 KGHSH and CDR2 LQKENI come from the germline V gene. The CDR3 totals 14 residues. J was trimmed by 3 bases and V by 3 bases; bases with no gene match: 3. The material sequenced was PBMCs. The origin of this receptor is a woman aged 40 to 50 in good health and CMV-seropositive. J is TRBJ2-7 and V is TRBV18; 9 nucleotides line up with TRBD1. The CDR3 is CASSPMTGGYEQYF. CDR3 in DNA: TGTGCCAGCTCACCTATGACAGGGGGCTACGAGCAGTACTTC.